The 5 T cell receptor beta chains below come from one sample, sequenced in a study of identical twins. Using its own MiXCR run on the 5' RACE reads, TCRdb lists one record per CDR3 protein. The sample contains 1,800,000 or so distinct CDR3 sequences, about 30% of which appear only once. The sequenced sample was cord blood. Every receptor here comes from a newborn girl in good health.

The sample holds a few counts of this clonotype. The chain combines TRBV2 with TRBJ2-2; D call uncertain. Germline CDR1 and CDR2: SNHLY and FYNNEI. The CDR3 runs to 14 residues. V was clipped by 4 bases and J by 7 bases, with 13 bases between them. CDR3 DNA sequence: TGTGCCAGCAGTGTCTTCTCTAGTAACGGGGAGCTGTTTTTT. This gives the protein CASSVFSSNGELFF.

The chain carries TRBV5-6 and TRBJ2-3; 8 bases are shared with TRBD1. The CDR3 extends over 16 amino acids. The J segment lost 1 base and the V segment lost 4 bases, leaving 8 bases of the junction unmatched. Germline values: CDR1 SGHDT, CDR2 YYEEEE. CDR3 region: CASSTDRGWGTDTQYF. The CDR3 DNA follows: TGTGCCAGCAGCACAGACAGGGGCTGGGGCACAGATACGCAGTATTTT.

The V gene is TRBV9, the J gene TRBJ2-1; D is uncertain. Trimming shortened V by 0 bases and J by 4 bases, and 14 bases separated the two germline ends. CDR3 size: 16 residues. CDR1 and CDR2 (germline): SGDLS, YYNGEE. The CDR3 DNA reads TGTGCCAGCAGCGTAGGAGGCAGCGTAGATTACAATGAGCAGTTCTTC. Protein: CASSVGGSVDYNEQFF.

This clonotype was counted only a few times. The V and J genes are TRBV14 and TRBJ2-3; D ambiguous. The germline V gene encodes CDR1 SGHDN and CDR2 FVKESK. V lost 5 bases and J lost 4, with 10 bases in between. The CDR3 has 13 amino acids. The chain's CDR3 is CASSSLFSDTQYF. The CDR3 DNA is TGTGCCAGCAGCTCCCTCTTTTCAGATACGCAGTATTTT.

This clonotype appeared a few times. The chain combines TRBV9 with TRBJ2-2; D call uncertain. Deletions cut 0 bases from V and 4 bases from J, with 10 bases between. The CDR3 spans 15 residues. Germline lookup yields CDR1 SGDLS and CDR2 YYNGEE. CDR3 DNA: TGTGCCAGCAGCGTAGAACCGTTAATCACCGGGGAGCTGTTTTTT. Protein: CASSVEPLITGELFF.